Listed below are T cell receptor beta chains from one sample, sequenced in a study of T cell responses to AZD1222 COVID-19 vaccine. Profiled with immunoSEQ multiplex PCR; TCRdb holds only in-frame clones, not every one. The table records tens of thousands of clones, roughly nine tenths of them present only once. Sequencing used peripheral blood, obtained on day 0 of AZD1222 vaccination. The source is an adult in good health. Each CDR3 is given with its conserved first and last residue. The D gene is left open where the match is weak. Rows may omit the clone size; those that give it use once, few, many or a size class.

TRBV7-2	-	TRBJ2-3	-	CASSEDYTDTQYF	TGTGCCAGCAGCGAGGACTACACAGATACGCAGTATTTT
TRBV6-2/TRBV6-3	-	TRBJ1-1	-	CASSSQGRLEAFF	TGTGCCAGCAGTTCACAGGGCCGCCTTGAAGCTTTCTTT
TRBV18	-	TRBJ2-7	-	CASSPIGILSYEQYF	TGTGCCAGCTCACCAATCGGGATCCTCTCCTACGAGCAGTACTTC
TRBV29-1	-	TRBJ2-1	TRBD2	CSAELAGGQSTQFF	TGCAGCGCCGAACTAGCGGGGGGGCAGTCCACGCAGTTCTTC
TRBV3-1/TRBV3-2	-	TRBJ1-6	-	CASLGPGNSPLHF	TGTGCCAGCCTAGGACCGGGTAATTCACCCCTCCACTTT
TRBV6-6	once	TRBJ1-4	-	CASSLDREKLFF	TGTGCCAGCAGTCTAGACAGGGAAAAACTGTTTTTT
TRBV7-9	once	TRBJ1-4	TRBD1	CASSPTGGAGEKLFF	TGTGCCAGCAGCCCGACAGGGGGCGCCGGTGAAAAACTGTTTTTT
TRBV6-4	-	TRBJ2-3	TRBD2	CASSDSSGGSTDTQYF	TGTGCCAGCAGTGACTCTAGCGGGGGGAGCACAGATACGCAGTATTTT
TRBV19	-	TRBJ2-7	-	CASSFTLGSLNYEQYF	TGTGCCAGTAGTTTTACACTTGGGTCCCTGAACTACGAGCAGTACTTC
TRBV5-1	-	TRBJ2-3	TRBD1	CASSLQGAQMTDTQYF	TGCGCCAGCAGCTTGCAGGGGGCTCAGATGACAGATACGCAGTATTTT
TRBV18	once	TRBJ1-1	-	CASSPGRGENTEAFF	TGTGCCAGCTCACCAGGTAGAGGGGAGAACACTGAAGCTTTCTTT
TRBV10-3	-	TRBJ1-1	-	CAISEGLDRANKNTEAFF	TGTGCCATCAGTGAGGGGTTGGACCGAGCAAATAAGAACACTGAAGCTTTCTTT
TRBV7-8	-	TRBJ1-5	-	CASSLSPGREQPQHF	TGTGCCAGCAGCTTAAGCCCCGGACGGGAGCAGCCCCAGCATTTT
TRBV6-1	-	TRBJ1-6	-	CASSEAARAPGSPLHF	TGTGCCAGCAGTGAAGCGGCCAGGGCGCCTGGTTCACCCCTCCACTTT
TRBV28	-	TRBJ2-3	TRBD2	CASSPGLAGGSTQYF	TGTGCCAGCAGTCCGGGACTAGCGGGGGGGAGTACGCAGTATTTT
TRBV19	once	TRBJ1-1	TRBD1	CASKRDREAFF	TGTGCCAGTAAACGGGACAGAGAAGCTTTCTTT
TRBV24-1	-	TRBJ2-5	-	CATSDLTQQETQYF	TGTGCCACCAGTGATTTGACGCAGCAAGAGACCCAGTACTTC
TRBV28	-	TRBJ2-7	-	CASSFPPIYEQYF	TGTGCCAGCAGTTTTCCCCCTATTTACGAGCAGTACTTC
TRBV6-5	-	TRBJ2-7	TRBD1	CASSRGQGLHEQYF	TGTGCCAGCAGTCGCGGACAGGGTCTGCACGAGCAGTACTTC
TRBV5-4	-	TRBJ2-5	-	CASSPPGSGLQETQYF	TGTGCCAGCAGCCCACCCGGGTCAGGCCTCCAAGAGACCCAGTACTTC
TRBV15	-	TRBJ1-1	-	CATSRGSAGSGTEAFF	TGTGCCACCAGCAGAGGATCGGCAGGGTCGGGAACTGAAGCTTTCTTT
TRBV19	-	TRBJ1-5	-	CASTGTSGGKVQPQHF	TGTGCCAGTACCGGGACGAGTGGGGGTAAAGTTCAGCCCCAGCATTTT
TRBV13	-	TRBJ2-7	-	CASSWRTGAYEQYF	TGTGCCAGCAGCTGGAGAACCGGGGCCTACGAGCAGTACTTC
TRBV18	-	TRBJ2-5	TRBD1	CASSPLQGIETQYF	TGTGCCAGCTCACCACTACAGGGGATTGAGACCCAGTACTTC